Listed below are T cell receptor beta chains from one sample, sequenced in a study of T cell repertoires in cytomegalovirus infection. TCRdb passed the reads through MiXCR, listing each CDR3 protein once. This sample carries approximately 130,000 distinct CDR3 sequences, approximately 9.2% of them seen once, and the ten largest clones take around 10%. Sequenced input: PBMCs. The receptors come from a human donor in good health (CMV status not recorded). Some clones in this sample may be carry-over from other donors' samples. Each CDR3 is given with its conserved first and last residue. The D gene is left open where the match is weak. Clone sizes are given selectively: once, few, many, or a class where the clone is expanded.

many	TRBV6-2/TRBV6-3	TRBJ1-1	TRBD1	CASSRPGQGPIGTEAFF	TGTGCCAGCAGTCGGCCGGGACAGGGCCCCATTGGCACTGAAGCTTTCTTT
NA	TRBV7-2	TRBJ2-1	NA	CASSSLRTSNEQFF	TGTGCCAGCAGCTCCCTCCGGACAAGCAATGAGCAGTTCTTC
once	TRBV28	TRBJ2-5	NA	CASRFPQAGQETQYF	TGTGCCAGCAGGTTCCCGCAGGCGGGGCAAGAGACCCAGTACTTC
many	TRBV19	TRBJ1-6	NA	CASTDRTLDNSPLHF	TGTGCCAGTACCGACCGGACTCTCGATAATTCACCCCTCCACTTT
many	TRBV10-3	TRBJ1-5	NA	CAFSGNQPQHF	TGTGCCTTCAGTGGCAATCAGCCCCAGCATTTT
many	TRBV28	TRBJ2-1	NA	CASSLIPGISYNEQFF	TGTGCCAGCAGTTTAATCCCAGGCATCTCCTACAATGAGCAGTTCTTC
many	TRBV7-2	TRBJ2-7	TRBD2	CASSRAGAGEQYF	TGTGCCAGCAGCAGAGCGGGGGCGGGGGAGCAGTACTTC
many	TRBV28	TRBJ2-7	NA	CASSGARPGNIHEQYF	TGTGCCAGCAGTGGGGCGAGGCCAGGCAACATCCACGAGCAGTACTTC
NA	TRBV12-3/TRBV12-4	TRBJ2-1	TRBD2	CASTRTSGGAGNEQFF	TGTGCCAGCACCAGGACTAGCGGGGGGGCGGGTAATGAGCAGTTCTTC
few	TRBV20-1	TRBJ1-2	TRBD1	CSGPRGTGDGYTF	TGCAGTGGTCCGCGTGGGACAGGGGATGGCTACACCTTC
NA	TRBV28	TRBJ2-2	NA	CASTRHTGELFF	TGTGCCAGCACCCGGCATACCGGGGAGCTGTTTTTT
NA	TRBV6-4	TRBJ1-2	NA	CASSDTGKAYGYTF	TGTGCCAGCAGTGACACAGGGAAGGCCTATGGCTACACCTTC
many	TRBV7-2	TRBJ2-7	NA	CASSLEYGSSYEQYF	TGTGCCAGCAGCTTAGAGTACGGAAGCTCCTACGAGCAGTACTTC
many	TRBV5-1	TRBJ2-1	NA	CASSLRRGPSYNEQFF	TGCGCCAGCAGCTTGAGGCGGGGCCCCTCCTACAATGAGCAGTTCTTC
NA	TRBV14	TRBJ2-3	TRBD2	CASSPKRGLGDTQYF	TGTGCCAGCAGCCCTAAGCGGGGGCTGGGAGATACGCAGTATTTT
many	TRBV5-6	TRBJ1-1	NA	CASSLSLKEAFF	TGTGCCAGCAGCTTGTCCCTCAAAGAAGCTTTCTTT
many	TRBV7-2	TRBJ2-1	NA	CASSVELVVGEQFF	TGTGCCAGCAGCGTAGAGCTAGTCGTGGGTGAGCAGTTCTTC
many	TRBV6-2/TRBV6-3	TRBJ1-1	NA	CASRRAMAEAFF	TGTGCCAGCAGACGCGCGATGGCTGAAGCTTTCTTT
many	TRBV19	TRBJ2-7	TRBD1	CATATGGEPYEQYF	TGTGCCACCGCGACAGGGGGAGAACCCTACGAGCAGTACTTC
many	TRBV7-8	TRBJ1-6	TRBD1	CASSLANRGQNSPLHF	TGTGCCAGCAGCTTAGCTAACAGGGGGCAGAATTCACCCCTCCACTTT
NA	TRBV18	TRBJ1-1	NA	CASSPLRGAGSEAFF	TGTGCCAGCTCACCCCTTCGGGGGGCAGGCTCTGAAGCTTTCTTT
many	TRBV14	TRBJ2-1	TRBD2	CASSQAGGVYNEQFF	TGTGCCAGCAGCCAAGCCGGGGGGGTTTACAATGAGCAGTTCTTC
many	TRBV6-6	TRBJ1-1	NA	CASTLPVGTRGTEAFF	TGTGCCAGCACCCTACCGGTGGGGACAAGGGGCACTGAAGCTTTCTTT
many	TRBV28	TRBJ2-1	TRBD2	CASSLGTSGGPSYNEQFF	TGTGCCAGCAGTTTGGGGACTAGCGGGGGCCCCTCCTACAATGAGCAGTTCTTC
many	TRBV6-5	TRBJ1-1	NA	CASSPLENTEAFF	TGTGCCAGCAGCCCTTTGGAGAACACTGAAGCTTTCTTT
many	TRBV10-3	TRBJ2-2	NA	CAISEGQTPAGELFF	TGTGCCATCAGTGAGGGTCAGACTCCCGCCGGGGAGCTGTTTTTT
many	TRBV4-1	TRBJ1-5	NA	CASSQVTEPQPQHF	TGCGCCAGCAGCCAAGTTACCGAGCCTCAGCCCCAGCATTTT
many	TRBV7-2	TRBJ1-3	NA	CASSSVGNTIYF	TGTGCCAGCAGCTCAGTGGGAAACACCATATATTTT
few	TRBV28	TRBJ2-7	NA	CASSELEGGLYEQYF	TGTGCCAGCAGCGAGCTGGAGGGGGGGCTGTACGAGCAGTACTTC
once	TRBV5-4	TRBJ1-2	NA	CASSSNPNYGYTF	TGTGCCAGCAGCTCAAATCCTAACTATGGCTACACCTTC
many	TRBV7-2	TRBJ1-1	NA	CASSPQVGEAFF	TGTGCCAGCAGCCCCCAGGTGGGTGAAGCTTTCTTT
many	TRBV7-6	TRBJ1-1	NA	CASSRPPDSLNTEAFF	TGTGCCAGCAGCCGTCCCCCCGACAGCTTGAACACTGAAGCTTTCTTT
many	TRBV12-3/TRBV12-4	TRBJ1-3	NA	CASSFSHGNTIYF	TGTGCCAGCAGTTTCTCCCACGGAAACACCATATATTTT
NA	TRBV20-1	TRBJ2-3	NA	CSARYTTNTQYF	TGCAGTGCTAGATACACCACGAATACGCAGTATTTT